This T cell receptor (beta chain) was captured in a study of cytomegalovirus exposure and HLA in healthy donors (dated by TCRdb to about 2017). As for the study more broadly: An earlier analysis of roughly 570 of the donors reported over 250 Gb of sequence data and around 120 million unique TCR beta sequences obtained from about 200 million T cells. Approximately 310 gigabases of sequencing data and 78 million or so unique TCR sequences were included in an early release covering 550 to 800 HLA-typed donors. Of the roughly 410 genotyped donors, over 80% were placed in the genetic ancestry cluster associated with self-reported Caucasian donors. The study aimed to test whether cataloging public T cell receptors could reveal signatures of past pathogen exposure. The T cell repertoires of 666 subjects were profiled by immunosequencing and related to cytomegalovirus serostatus. Besides the first cohort of more than 650 subjects, a separate validation cohort made up of over 95 different subjects was used. To predict cytomegalovirus infection status, the study combined high-throughput TCR immunosequencing, statistical association of individual TCRs with disease status, and machine learning. A later analysis re-examined previously published TCR beta repertoires from just over 650 donors and added high-resolution HLA genotyping to investigate patterns of TCR occurrence. The later analysis used no new phenotypic data to find candidate immune exposures, relying instead on TCR beta sequences and their occurrence across donors. An earlier analysis of 587 of the donors applied high-throughput TCR beta sequencing to assess whether each TCR beta V gene segment acted as functional or pseudogenic. Donor age, sex, ethnicity and CMV serostatus were collected together with the repertoire data. In a later genetic analysis, genome-wide SNP genotypes for 398 of the 666 donors were used, and that subset was treated as a discovery cohort. Every repertoire in the discovery cohort had been generated on one and the same sequencing platform. Both class I and class II loci were covered by HLA typing, at four-digit resolution. Typing coverage varied by locus: about 629-640 donors for A, B, C, DRB1 and DQB1; approximately 560 for DQA1; around 610 for DPA1; around 490 for DPB1. Four to six DR-DQ haplotypes were handled as single units for association and clustering, since linkage in the cohort was strong. Among approximately 370 genotyped donors of the cohort, an average of around 250,000 unique TCR beta nucleotide sequences was sequenced per donor, of which roughly 17% were non-productive. The paper's findings and limits, for the study overall: A further reported finding was that TCR beta sequences accurately predicted the HLA-A and HLA-B alleles for most subjects in the first cohort. In a later analysis, HLA-associated TCR beta chains were found to be more clonally expanded and to have lower generation probabilities than equally common non-associated chains. A cluster of highly shared sequence variants was judged likely to represent a technical artifact of the sequencing pipeline. When HLA alleles, especially DR and DQ, strongly co-occurred, attributing TCR associations to individual alleles was difficult. Immune exposure information for the cohort was limited to CMV serostatus. The authors suggested that the approach could potentially be generalized to other disease states and immunological phenotypes. The earlier analysis of nearly 600 of the donors excluded seventeen rarely observed V segments, including chromosome 9 orphons, because counts were too low. In an earlier analysis of 450 to 750 of the donors, most TCR beta V segments appeared in productive rearrangements about 87% or about 30% of the time, broadly matching IMGT annotations. Because HLA typing was missing for some donors at each locus, association tests included only the typed subset. In a later genetic analysis, a missense DCLRE1C variant was associated with V-gene and J-gene trimming of TCR beta chains, and the association was replicated in an independent cohort. According to a later analysis, parvovirus B19, influenza, CMV and Epstein-Barr virus appeared linked to several top co-occurrence clusters. A few of the identified cytomegalovirus-associated TCR beta chains were confirmed in vitro to be specific for cytomegalovirus antigens. In a later analysis, most CMV-associated TCR beta chains were found to appear HLA-restricted, with HLA associations seemingly driven largely by CMV exposure. A later genetic analysis reported fewer N-insertions in productive TCRs among donors in an Asian-associated ancestry cluster than the approximately 670-donor mean. Sequencing depth was assumed to be roughly uniform across donors in the presence/absence analyses, though that assumption may not hold. In the study, 150 to 200 TCR beta chains were listed as associated with cytomegalovirus. The cohort was sequenced for TCR beta chains only, and without alpha or paired-chain data the features that could be detected were limited. A later analysis found that TCR association rates varied across HLA loci, with DRB1 alleles showing the most associated TCRs and HLA-C alleles the fewest. At a false discovery rate of 0.05, a later analysis linked 15,000 to 20,000 TCR beta sequences to specific HLA alleles. Most TCR sequences were observed very rarely across donors, whereas some public TCRs were present in many individuals. In both the original and validation cohorts, the classifier was reported to diagnose cytomegalovirus status with high specificity and sensitivity. Correlated functional status among segregating V segments might reflect linkage disequilibrium, but an unknown experimental factor could not be ruled out.

The cohort consisted of 666 healthy bone marrow donors. Cohort members were all nominally healthy when sampled, although unrecorded immune exposures were likely present. The donor tested CMV seronegative and was one of the 352 seronegative cohort members. Every donor gave a peripheral blood sample, and the peripheral blood mononuclear cells from that sample were used for TCR beta sequencing. The Qiagen DNeasy Blood Extraction Kit was used to extract genomic DNA from the blood cell samples. A remark on this clone: Its binding antigen is unknown. The record has no base qualities; no much larger clone is one base away.

To prepare the library, the immunoSEQ multiplex PCR assay was applied. A mixture of 60 forward primers for TCR Vbeta segments and 13 reverse primers for TCR Jbeta segments was used in the multiplex PCR. The CDR3 region of rearranged TCR beta genes was amplified from genomic DNA by a multiplex PCR assay. Amplified TCR beta libraries were sequenced as 87-base-pair reads on the Illumina HiSeq System. Processing in the source paper ran as follows. A later analysis counted about 76 million unique TCR beta chains across the 500 to 850 repertoires, and 10 million to 11 million of these chains were shared by at least two donors. A nearest-neighbor algorithm error-corrected the raw reads and collapsed the reads into unique sequences, merging closely related sequences to remove PCR and sequencing errors. V, D and J gene segments were assigned by aligning CDR3 sequences to IMGT reference sequences. Each retained sequence needed at least a six-nucleotide match to both a V gene segment and a J gene segment. A rearrangement was called productive if the CDR3 had no stop codons and remained in frame with V and J, and every other rearrangement was called non-productive. Following IMGT convention, CDR3 was defined as the stretch from the second conserved V-encoded cysteine to the conserved J-encoded phenylalanine. In an earlier analysis of approximately 500 of the donors, sequences lacking an unambiguous match to a single V gene segment were excluded. An earlier analysis of approximately 590 of the donors classified V segments as functional when productive rearrangements were above 56.7% and as segregating when the standard deviation between donors was above 5%. To diagnose cytomegalovirus status from the catalog of TCR beta chain sequences, a statistical classification framework was built. In a later analysis, TCR nucleotide sequences were compared against IMGT/GENE-DB human TR gene sequences so that V and J genes could be assigned. The TCRdist pipeline was used in a later analysis to assign CDR3 sequences and most-parsimonious VDJ recombination scenarios. In a later analysis, every TCR beta chain was defined by the combination of its CDR3 amino acid sequence and its V-gene family, and reads without a unique V-gene family were dropped. In a later analysis, around 600 highly shared, low-generation-probability nucleotide sequences were removed to address suspected cross-contamination and a sequencing artifact. In a later analysis, a clonal expansion index was calculated for each public chain from normalized within-repertoire ranks of inferred template counts. In a later analysis, generation probabilities were computed with a VDJ recombination model fitted to out-of-frame rearrangements, and the resulting probabilities were checked against IGoR. A later analysis scored TCR-TCR, TCR-HLA and TCR-CMV co-occurrence with hypergeometric tests, applying a repertoire-size bias correction to TCR pairs. In a later analysis, false discovery rates were estimated by permuting HLA or CMV assignments 20 times. In a later analysis, co-occurring TCRs were grouped using DBSCAN, with TCRdist sequence similarity added in when clustering inside HLA-allele-positive subsets. Co-occurrence clustering excluded repertoires with fewer than 30,000 or more than 120,000 public chains, plus five with anomalous nucleotide sharing. Entries here come from immuneACCESS through TCRdb and include only in-frame sequences with V and J called. Some clones fail to appear in such tables; in the studies checked, an unresolved V gene covers under half of the shortfall, and the cause of the remainder is unknown. V, J and clone size derive from that table, while D and trimming were established from the DNA sequence. Counted in this sample were approximately 88,000 clones; 70% to 90% of them appeared once. The ten largest clones take up approximately 2% of the sample.

Material: PBMCs. The TCR sequence derives from a man between 18 and 35 years old in good health and CMV-seronegative.

The CDR3 region has the sequence CASSLMADAGETQYF. The DNA sequence follows: TGTGCCAGCAGCTTGATGGCCGACGCCGGGGAGACCCAGTACTTC. In this chain, TRBV7-6 is recombined with TRBJ2-5; confidence is insufficient to name the D gene. The V end loses 3 bases and the J end loses 5 bases, and a stretch of 16 bases separates them. The CDR3 runs 15 amino acids, cysteine and phenylalanine included. CDR3 DNA only is kept here, 45 bases in frame from base 1. Sequences SGHVS (CDR1) and FNYEAQ (CDR2) are obtained from the germline V gene.